What follows are 32 T cell receptor beta chains derived from one specimen sequenced in a study of T-cell memory formation after mild COVID-19. TCRdb reanalysed the 5' RACE reads using MiXCR and keeps one entry per CDR3 protein. The table records about 110,000 distinct CDR3 sequences, roughly a sixth of them present only once. Input material: PBMCs or a T cell subset sorted from them (not recorded which). These receptors were collected from a young man who had mild COVID-19 (a few samples of this study predate the infection). Cell type and time point are not known.

The chain uses TRBV7-2 and TRBJ2-3, with unresolved D. CDR3 length: 15 residues. The V end was cut by 5 bases, the J end by 1 base, with 13 bases between. Germline V CDR1 and CDR2: SGHTA, FQGNSA. CDR3 region: CASSQGSIRTDTQYF. The CDR3 DNA follows: TGTGCCAGCAGCCAAGGGTCAATCCGCACAGATACGCAGTATTTT. Drawing the rest from reference TRBV7-2 and TRBJ2-3, the complete variable domain is GAGVSQSPSNKVTEKGKDVELRCDPISGHTALYWYRQSLGQGLEFLIYFQGNSAPDKSGLPSDRFSAERTGGSVSTLTIQRTQQEDSAVYLCASSQGSIRTDTQYFGPGTRLTVL.

This clonotype was counted a few times. The V call is TRBV11-1, the J call TRBJ2-3; no firm D call. There are 13 residues in the CDR3. The V gene lost 5 bases and the J gene lost 6 bases, with 12 bases spanning the gap. Germline CDR1 SGHAT, CDR2 FQDESV (reference sequence). In DNA form, the CDR3 reads TGTGCCAGCAGCCCGCCGGGCGCGGATACGCAGTATTTT. Its translation: CASSPPGADTQYF.

This clonotype has a handful of counts. The chain joins TRBV27 to TRBJ2-5, with 7 positions matching TRBD1. The V gene end was trimmed by 5 bases and the J gene end by 5 bases; junction bases not matched to a gene: 11. The CDR3 consists of 15 residues. Germline V gene sequence: CDR1 MNHEY, CDR2 SMNVEV (reference sequence). In DNA, the CDR3 is TGTGCCAGCAGTCCCCGGGTGCTACAGGGGGAGACCCAGTACTTC. Protein product: CASSPRVLQGETQYF.

This clonotype was observed a handful of times. The V gene is TRBV6-2 or TRBV6-3, the J gene TRBJ2-2, with no clear D. The ends were cut back, 0 bases at V and 5 bases at J, with 4 bases in the middle. Per germline, CDR1 MNHEY and CDR2 SVGEGT. The CDR3 has 13 amino acids. CDR3: CASSYSQTGELFF. The CDR3 coding sequence is TGTGCCAGCAGTTACTCGCAGACCGGGGAGCTGTTTTTT.

This clonotype has only one observation. The chain links TRBV3-1 to TRBJ2-3; D perhaps matches TRBD2 (7 bases). CDR3 length: 13 residues. The V end was cut by 5 bases, the J end by 4 bases, with 10 bases between. Germline loops: CDR1 LGHDT, CDR2 YNNKEL (reference sequence). The CDR3: CASSGGASDTQYF. CDR3 bases: TGTGCCAGCAGCGGGGGGGCTTCAGATACGCAGTATTTT.

This chain uses TRBV5-1 with TRBJ2-7, with 7 bases that match TRBD1. Trimming removed 6 bases from V and 0 bases from J; junction bases left unmatched: 12. Germline V gene lookup returns CDR1 SGHRS and CDR2 YFSETQ. This CDR3 is built from 16 residues. CDR3 bases: TGCGCCAGCACCCTGGTCGGGACAGCAAACTCCTACGAGCAGTACTTC. Protein: CASTLVGTANSYEQYF.

This clonotype has just a few counts. The J gene is TRBJ2-1, the V gene TRBV29-1; TRBD2 might be the D (5 bases). V gave up 6 bases and J gave up 6 bases, with 12 bases separating them. Germline CDR1 is SQVTM and CDR2 is ANQGSEA. CDR3 length: 12 amino acids. The CDR3 here is CSVDGNGNEQFF. The CDR3 coding sequence is TGCAGCGTCGACGGGAATGGCAATGAGCAGTTCTTC.

This clonotype has just a few counts. The CDR3 region is CASDRVAGTQYF. The CDR3 nucleotides are TGTGCCAGCGACAGGGTTGCAGGGACCCAGTACTTC. The gene calls are TRBV6-4 and TRBJ2-5; 7 bases map to TRBD1. V shed 8 bases and J 7 bases; nucleotides not matched to a gene: 7. This CDR3 spans 12 amino acids. The germline V gene encodes CDR1 MRHNA and CDR2 SNTAGT.

The rearrangement links TRBV29-1 to TRBJ2-3, with TRBD1 as a possible D gene (5 bases). CDR1 is SQVTM and CDR2 is ANQGSEA in the germline V gene. This CDR3 comprises 16 residues. Trimming shortened V by 6 bases and J by 5 bases, and 24 bases separated the two germline ends. Written as DNA, the CDR3 is TGCAGCGTCCACAAAAGGGGTGGGGCAGAGCTAGATACGCAGTATTTT. Amino acid sequence: CSVHKRGGAELDTQYF.

The rearrangement joins TRBV5-1 to TRBJ2-3, with unresolved D. The CDR3 totals 12 residues. V was shortened by 5 bases and J by 1 base, with 5 bases between the two germline ends. Looked up from germline, CDR1 is SGHRS and CDR2 is YFSETQ. The CDR3: CASRSGTDTQYF. The CDR3 DNA reads as TGCGCCAGCAGGAGCGGCACAGATACGCAGTATTTT.

V usage is TRBV2 and J usage is TRBJ1-6; D uncertain. Trimming left V 1 base short and J 14 bases short, with 6 bases between. The CDR3 consists of 11 residues. Germline lookup yields CDR1 SNHLY and CDR2 FYNNEI. CDR3 nucleotide sequence: TGTGCCAGCAGTGAAGTCAGCGCCCTCCACTTT. The encoded protein is CASSEVSALHF.

This chain uses TRBV9 with TRBJ2-1, with 7 bases matching TRBD2. Looked up from germline, CDR1 is SGDLS and CDR2 is YYNGEE. CDR3 size: 16 residues. V was pared by 2 bases and J by 7 bases, with 12 bases of the junction left unmatched. CDR3 coding DNA: TGTGCCAGCAGCGTCACCGGACGGGGGGTGGGGAATGAGCAGTTCTTC. The encoded protein is CASSVTGRGVGNEQFF.

This clonotype was counted a few times. The V and J genes are TRBV5-6 and TRBJ2-7, with D perhaps TRBD2 (6 bases). This CDR3 region has 17 residues. Germline V gives CDR1 SGHDT, CDR2 YYEEEE. The V end was cut by 3 bases, the J end by 1 base, with 20 bases between. CDR3 in DNA: TGTGCCAGCAGCTCCGCGGGAATGCTGGGCCCTTCCTACGAGCAGTACGTC. Translated, it gives CASSSAGMLGPSYEQYV.

The chain combines TRBV5-1 with TRBJ2-1; 7 bases are a match to TRBD1. Germline V gene sequence: CDR1 SGHRS, CDR2 YFSETQ. The J segment lost 13 bases and the V segment lost 3 bases, leaving 7 bases of the junction unmatched. This CDR3 is built from 12 residues. The CDR3 sequence is CASSYSTGPQFF. The CDR3 region has the DNA TGCGCCAGCAGCTACTCGACAGGGCCTCAGTTCTTC.

V is TRBV5-1 and J is TRBJ2-3, with 7 bases that match TRBD2. The trim removed 6 bases at V and 2 bases at J, leaving 6 bases unmatched. Per germline, CDR1 SGHRS and CDR2 YFSETQ. The CDR3 has 14 amino acids. The CDR3 region is CASNEGLLTDTQYF. CDR3 nucleotides: TGCGCCAGCAACGAGGGACTACTCACAGATACGCAGTATTTT.

The chain recombines TRBV12-3 or TRBV12-4 with TRBJ1-4; weak D call: TRBD1 (5 bases). There are 11 residues in the CDR3. Trimming stripped 10 bases from V and 7 bases from J, with 10 bases between. The CDR3 loop reads CATGRSEKLFF. Here the CDR3 DNA reads TGTGCCACGGGGCGGAGTGAAAAACTGTTTTTT.

This clonotype showed up just a few times. The genes are TRBV5-6 and TRBJ2-2; D is possibly TRBD1 or TRBD2 (5 bases each). Trimming left V 4 bases short and J 3 bases short, with 13 bases between. CDR1 is SGHDT and CDR2 is YYEEEE in the germline V gene. The CDR3 runs to 15 residues. CDR3 bases: TGTGCCAGCAGCCCCCGGGACGGGTACACCGGGGAGCTGTTTTTT. This codes for CASSPRDGYTGELFF. The variable domain in full, with the rest retrieved from reference TRBV5-6 and TRBJ2-2, is DAGVTQSPTHLIKTRGQQVTLRCSPKSGHDTVSWYQQALGQGPQFIFQYYEEEERQRGNFPDRFSGHQFPNYSSELNVNALLLGDSALYLCASSPRDGYTGELFFGEGSRLTVL.

This clonotype was counted many times. The chain employs TRBV11-2 and TRBJ2-5; D unresolved. CDR1 and CDR2 (germline): SGHAT, FQNNGV. The CDR3 covers 12 residues. V dropped 0 bases and J dropped 5 bases, with 4 bases sitting between them. The CDR3 here is CASSLDPETQYF. The CDR3 bases are TGTGCCAGCAGCTTAGATCCTGAGACCCAGTACTTC.

The gene calls are TRBV5-5 and TRBJ2-7; D call uncertain. In germline, CDR1 is SGHKS, CDR2 YYEKEE (reference sequence). The CDR3 is 14 amino acids. V was trimmed by 1 base and J by 3 bases, leaving 11 bases between them. CDR3 region: CASSLLGRYYEQYF. The DNA of the CDR3 is TGTGCCAGCAGCTTGTTGGGCCGGTACTACGAGCAGTACTTC.

This clonotype appeared a few times. The V and J genes are TRBV7-2 and TRBJ2-3; TRBD1 might be the D (6 bases). Trimming removed 5 bases at V and 5 bases at J, with 17 bases between. The CDR3 is made up of 15 amino acids. Germline CDR1 SGHTA, CDR2 FQGNSA. CDR3 residues: CASSLAGGHGDTQYF. For the CDR3, the DNA is TGTGCCAGCAGCCTGGCTGGGGGACATGGAGATACGCAGTATTTT. Full variable domain (rest looked up from reference TRBV7-2 and TRBJ2-3): GAGVSQSPSNKVTEKGKDVELRCDPISGHTALYWYRQSLGQGLEFLIYFQGNSAPDKSGLPSDRFSAERTGGSVSTLTIQRTQQEDSAVYLCASSLAGGHGDTQYFGPGTRLTVL.

This clonotype was detected a few times. The chain is built from TRBV2 and TRBJ2-1; 10 bases agree with TRBD2. The CDR3 loop spans 18 amino acids. The ends lost 5 bases at V and 9 bases at J; junction bases unmatched: 19. The V gene's germline CDR1 is SNHLY and CDR2 FYNNEI. The CDR3 loop reads CASSYEPLPSGGAGEQFF. The CDR3, as DNA: TGTGCCAGCAGTTACGAACCCCTCCCCAGCGGGGGGGCGGGTGAGCAGTTCTTC.

This clonotype was observed many times. This rearrangement joins TRBV4-2 to TRBJ2-7; TRBD1 might be the D (6 bases). The CDR3 contains 16 residues. Germline V CDR1 and CDR2: LGHNA, YNFKEQ. The V gene lost 4 bases and the J gene lost 0 bases, with 16 bases spanning the gap. The DNA of the CDR3 is TGTGCCAGCAGCCGCCTGGACAGCCCTAGCTCCTACGAGCAGTACTTC. Its protein is CASSRLDSPSSYEQYF.

The V gene is TRBV11-2, the J gene TRBJ1-1; 8 nucleotides match TRBD1. CDR1 is SGHAT, CDR2 FQNNGV, per germline. The trim removed 5 bases at V and 6 bases at J, leaving 5 bases unmatched. The CDR3 has 13 residues. The CDR3 region is CASSPDRGAEAFF. CDR3 in DNA: TGTGCCAGCAGCCCAGACAGGGGAGCTGAAGCTTTCTTT.

This clonotype was recorded at least ten times. This rearrangement joins TRBV5-1 to TRBJ2-3; no firm D call. Germline assignment: CDR1 SGHRS and CDR2 YFSETQ. The CDR3 loop spans 12 amino acids. The V gene lost 4 bases and the J gene lost 5 bases, with 8 bases spanning the gap. CDR3 DNA sequence: TGCGCCAGCAGCCCAACTATAGATACGCAGTATTTT. Translation gives CASSPTIDTQYF.

The rearrangement links TRBV7-2 to TRBJ1-2, with D perhaps TRBD1 (6 bases). Germline assignment: CDR1 SGHTA and CDR2 FQGNSA. The CDR3 covers 13 residues. V was cut by 5 bases and J by 5 bases, with 12 bases left in between. The DNA of the CDR3 is TGTGCCAGCAGCCCCTCGACAGGATATGGCTACACCTTC. It specifies CASSPSTGYGYTF. The entire variable domain, with the rest obtained from reference TRBV7-2 and TRBJ1-2, is as follows: GAGVSQSPSNKVTEKGKDVELRCDPISGHTALYWYRQSLGQGLEFLIYFQGNSAPDKSGLPSDRFSAERTGGSVSTLTIQRTQQEDSAVYLCASSPSTGYGYTFGSGTRLTVV.

The chain links TRBV15 to TRBJ2-3, with 10 bases that match TRBD1. Germline trimming cut 2 bases from V and 2 bases from J; bases unmatched to any gene: 4. This CDR3 is built from 16 residues. Germline V gives CDR1 LNHNV, CDR2 YYDKDF (reference sequence). The CDR3 is CATSRKGQGFTDTQYF. The CDR3 bases are TGTGCCACCAGCAGAAAGGGACAGGGGTTCACAGATACGCAGTATTTT.

V and J are TRBV6-1 and TRBJ2-5; 9 bases agree with TRBD1. The CDR3 contains 15 residues. V shed 3 bases and J 6 bases; nucleotides not matched to a gene: 8. CDR1 is MNHNS and CDR2 is SASEGT in the germline V gene. The CDR3 DNA sequence: TGTGCCAGCAGTGAGGGAACAGGGGGCCTGAAGACCCAGTACTTC. This translates into CASSEGTGGLKTQYF.

The gene calls are TRBV2 and TRBJ2-5, with D unclear. The CDR3 covers 13 residues. Germline V gene sequence: CDR1 SNHLY, CDR2 FYNNEI. The germline V and J ends were trimmed by 4 bases and 5 bases, with 11 bases remaining between them. The CDR3 sequence: CASSVWATETQYF. CDR3 bases: TGTGCCAGCAGTGTTTGGGCGACTGAGACCCAGTACTTC.

This clonotype was seen only a few times. A clone one base away is much larger, so this may be a read error. The chain combines TRBV20-1 with TRBJ2-5; D is unclear. Germline CDR1 is DFQATT and CDR2 is SNEGSKA (reference sequence). The CDR3 is 12 residues long. V was shortened by 6 bases and J by 0 bases, with 8 bases between the two germline ends. As DNA, the CDR3 is TGCAGTGCCCCGAGGTACCAAGAGACCCAGTACTTC. The encoded protein is CSAPRYQETQYF.

The chain has TRBV4-3 and TRBJ2-2; the D gene could be TRBD1 or TRBD2 (5 bases each). The germline V gene has CDR1 LGHNA and CDR2 YSLEER. The germline V and J ends were trimmed by 2 bases and 1 base, with 11 bases remaining between them. This CDR3 region has 16 residues. In DNA form, the CDR3 reads TGCGCCAGCAGCCAATATCGGGACCTGAACACCGGGGAGCTGTTTTTT. Encoded protein: CASSQYRDLNTGELFF.

This clonotype was observed a few times. The chain uses TRBV5-1 and TRBJ2-2, with 11 bases lining up with TRBD1. V lost 4 bases to trimming and J lost 3 bases; unmatched junction nucleotides: 8. Germline CDR1 SGHRS, CDR2 YFSETQ. The CDR3 loop spans 17 amino acids. CDR3 nucleotides: TGCGCCAGCAGCCTGGACTCGGGACAGGGGGACACCGGGGAGCTGTTTTTT. Residues: CASSLDSGQGDTGELFF.

This clonotype has only a few counts. The chain carries TRBV4-1 and TRBJ2-5; 9 bases match TRBD2. The J segment lost 5 bases and the V segment lost 3 bases, leaving 10 bases of the junction unmatched. The germline V gene encodes CDR1 MGHRA and CDR2 YSYEKL. The CDR3 totals 16 residues. CDR3 in amino acids: CASSQSRGGAGETQYF. The CDR3 DNA is TGCGCCAGCAGCCAGTCGCGCGGGGGGGCAGGCGAGACCCAGTACTTC.